A single sample gave rise to the 14 T cell receptor beta chains below, sequenced in a study of monozygotic twins with inflammatory bowel disease. Reprocessing the 5' RACE reads, TCRdb reports a single entry for every CDR3 protein and omits DNA. The listing contains around 380,000 distinct CDR3 sequences. Sequenced material: blood. The source is a human donor with ulcerative colitis or Crohn's disease, or a healthy co-twin of an affected twin (not recorded which).

The chain carries TRBV5-1 and TRBJ1-4. CDR3 length: 14 residues. Germline assignment: CDR1 SGHRS and CDR2 YFSETQ. The CDR3: CASSLGEDNEKLFF. Combining the CDR3 with reference TRBV5-1 and TRBJ1-4 gives the whole variable domain KAGVTQTPRYLIKTRGQQVTLSCSPISGHRSVSWYQQTPGQGLQFLFEYFSETQRNKGNFPGRFSGRQFSNSRSEMNVSTLELGDSALYLCASSLGEDNEKLFFGSGTQLSVL.

The chain carries TRBV7-2 and TRBJ2-3; TCRdb's D call, TRBD2, is unchecked because there is no DNA. Germline-derived CDR1 and CDR2 are SGHTA and FQGNSA. The CDR3 loop spans 14 amino acids. The CDR3 spells CASSRHIRGDTQYF.

The gene calls are TRBV20-1 and TRBJ2-5; the D call of TRBD1 rests on TCRdb alone, since no DNA is present to check it. Per the germline V gene, CDR1 is DFQATT and CDR2 is SNEGSKA (reference sequence). The CDR3 contains 13 residues. This CDR3 reads CSATPTGLETQYF.

The chain has TRBV4-1 and TRBJ1-1; lacking DNA, the TRBD1 call made by TCRdb goes unchecked. Germline assignment: CDR1 MGHRA and CDR2 YSYEKL. CDR3 length: 15 residues. The CDR3 loop reads CASSQSDTGNAEAFF.

The chain links TRBV6-2 or TRBV6-3 to TRBJ2-7; TCRdb lists TRBD2, though no DNA is available to test this call. The CDR3 extends over 17 amino acids. The germline gives CDR1 MNHEY, CDR2 SVGEGT. CDR3 residues: CASSYSRTSGAFYEQYF.

This chain links TRBV5-1 with TRBJ1-2; TCRdb's D call, TRBD1, is unchecked because there is no DNA. The CDR3 length is 13 residues. CDR1 and CDR2 from the germline V gene are SGHRS and YFSETQ. CDR3 sequence: CASSPGQGAGYTF.

This chain connects TRBV28 to TRBJ2-3; the D gene TCRdb calls, TRBD1, cannot be checked with no DNA. The CDR3 contains 15 residues. Germline lookup yields CDR1 MDHEN and CDR2 SYDVKM. The CDR3 spells CASSLGARGGDTQYF.

This chain connects TRBV20-1 to TRBJ2-1; TCRdb names TRBD2, which stays unverified in the absence of DNA. This CDR3 has 14 amino acids. Germline lookup yields CDR1 DFQATT and CDR2 SNEGSKA (reference sequence). CDR3 sequence reads: CSAISGSFYNEQFF.

The chain links TRBV27 to TRBJ1-6. Germline CDR1 reads MNHEY; CDR2 reads SMNVEV (reference sequence). This CDR3 has 16 amino acids. This CDR3 reads CASSPLGPFNDSPLHF.

The genes are TRBV20-1 and TRBJ2-1. This CDR3 is 11 amino acids long. Germline loops: CDR1 DFQATT, CDR2 SNEGSKA (reference sequence). The CDR3 protein is CSARTPNEQFF.

The V call is TRBV5-6, the J call TRBJ2-6. Per the germline V gene, CDR1 is SGHDT and CDR2 is YYEEEE. The CDR3 runs 15 residues. The CDR3 sequence is CASSLGLSGANVLTF.

The chain combines TRBV27 with TRBJ2-7; TCRdb selects TRBD2, and the lack of DNA leaves this call unchecked. Germline CDR1 reads MNHEY; CDR2 reads SMNVEV (reference sequence). The CDR3 extends over 14 amino acids. CDR3 residues: CASSFGEGRNEQYF.

This chain uses TRBV12-3 or TRBV12-4 with TRBJ1-2. This CDR3 has 14 residues. This CDR3 reads CATTDYELSYGYTF.

This chain's CDR3 is CASRPPDGLAKNIQYF. This rearrangement joins TRBV6-1 to TRBJ2-4; the TCRdb call, TRBD1, lacks DNA for checking. Germline CDR1 MNHNS, CDR2 SASEGT. This CDR3 comprises 16 residues.